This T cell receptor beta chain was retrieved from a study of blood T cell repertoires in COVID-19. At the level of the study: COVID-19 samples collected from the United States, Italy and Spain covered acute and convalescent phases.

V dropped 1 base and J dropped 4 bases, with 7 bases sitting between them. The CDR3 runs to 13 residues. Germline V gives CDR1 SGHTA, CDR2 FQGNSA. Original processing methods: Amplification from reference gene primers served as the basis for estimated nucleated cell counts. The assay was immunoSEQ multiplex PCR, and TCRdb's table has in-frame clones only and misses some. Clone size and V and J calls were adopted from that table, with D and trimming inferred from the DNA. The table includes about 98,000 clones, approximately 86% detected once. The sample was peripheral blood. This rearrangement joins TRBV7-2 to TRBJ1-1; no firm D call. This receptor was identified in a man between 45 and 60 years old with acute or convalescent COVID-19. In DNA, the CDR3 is TGTGCCAGCAGCTTAGGCAGAACCACTGAAGCTTTCTTT. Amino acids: CASSLGRTTEAFF.